This passage covers 21 T cell receptor beta chains from one sample sequenced in a study of cytomegalovirus exposure and HLA in healthy donors. The PCR employed 60 Vbeta primers together with 13 Jbeta primers. Only in-frame clones appear in the TCRdb table, and some are missing; sequencing was by immunoSEQ multiplex PCR. Among around 140,000 clones listed, roughly three quarters were seen once. The sequenced sample was PBMCs. The receptors derive from a woman in her fifties or sixties in good health and CMV-seronegative.

The V and J genes are TRBV5-1 and TRBJ1-5; the D gene is possibly TRBD1 (6 bases). Trimming shortened V by 4 bases and J by 8 bases, and 16 bases separated the two germline ends. Germline CDR1 is SGHRS and CDR2 is YFSETQ. This CDR3 region has 14 residues. CDR3 DNA sequence: TGCGCCAGCAGCCGGGGGGCAGAAGGGGAGCCCCAGCATTTT. This sequence encodes CASSRGAEGEPQHF.

This chain uses TRBV18 with TRBJ2-4; 11 bases line up with TRBD1. Germline assignment: CDR1 KGHSH and CDR2 LQKENI. The CDR3 runs 16 residues. With V trimmed by 6 bases and J by 7 bases, 11 bases remained unmatched. The CDR3 protein is CASSGGWTGGPNIQYF. In nucleotides, the CDR3 is TGTGCCAGCTCCGGGGGCTGGACAGGGGGCCCGAACATTCAGTACTTC.

The rearrangement joins TRBV4-2 to TRBJ1-1; D is ambiguous. Trimming shortened V by 0 bases and J by 7 bases, and 15 bases separated the two germline ends. The CDR3 sequence is 15 residues long. Germline V gives CDR1 LGHNA, CDR2 YNFKEQ. Written as DNA, the CDR3 is TGTGCCAGCAGCCAAGATATGAGAGGGCAGGTTGAAGCTTTCTTT. Translation: CASSQDMRGQVEAFF.

This clone was seen once. V usage is TRBV28 and J usage is TRBJ1-2; 10 bases agree with TRBD1. The ends lost 2 bases at V and 4 bases at J; junction bases unmatched: 10. Germline V gives CDR1 MDHEN, CDR2 SYDVKM. This CDR3 region has 17 residues. This CDR3 is CASSLGGQGTRGYGYTF. The CDR3 nucleotides are TGTGCCAGCAGTTTAGGGGGACAGGGGACTCGGGGCTATGGCTACACCTTC.

The J gene is TRBJ2-5, the V gene TRBV2; D possibly corresponds to TRBD2 (6 bases). This CDR3 spans 16 amino acids. The ends were cut back, 5 bases at V and 1 base at J, with 17 bases in the middle. Germline V gene data show CDR1 as SNHLY and CDR2 as FYNNEI. The DNA for the CDR3 is TGTGCCAGCAGTCTTTCACTAGCACCATCCCAAGAGACCCAGTACTTC. Residues: CASSLSLAPSQETQYF.

The chain joins TRBV7-6 to TRBJ1-4; TRBD1 aligns across 10 bases. CDR1 is SGHVS and CDR2 is FNYEAQ in the germline V gene. V shed 3 bases, J shed 10 bases, and the junction held 2 bases outside the gene matches. The length of the CDR3 is 13 residues. The DNA for the CDR3 is TGTGCCAGCAGCTTGGACAGGGGGAGAAAACTGTTTTTT. Amino acid sequence: CASSLDRGRKLFF.

The chain recombines TRBV27 with TRBJ2-7; TRBD1 matches 9 bases. The J segment lost 5 bases and the V segment lost 1 base, leaving 9 bases of the junction unmatched. The germline V gene encodes CDR1 MNHEY and CDR2 SMNVEV (reference sequence). This CDR3 is 16 amino acids long. This CDR3 reads CASSLWYGTGRNEQYF. The CDR3 nucleotides are TGTGCCAGCAGTTTATGGTATGGGACAGGGAGGAACGAGCAGTACTTC.

This clone was counted a few times. The rearrangement links TRBV29-1 to TRBJ2-2; 9 nucleotides agree with TRBD2. V dropped 4 bases and J dropped 6; count of bases not matched to a gene: 3. The CDR3 is 13 residues long. The germline CDR1 and CDR2 sequences are SQVTM and ANQGSEA. The CDR3 sequence is CSVVGTSPGELFF. DNA for the CDR3: TGCAGCGTTGTAGGGACTAGCCCCGGGGAGCTGTTTTTT.

The V call is TRBV7-9, the J call TRBJ1-2; D ambiguous. V lost 4 bases and J 7 bases, leaving 13 bases between the germline ends. Germline CDR1 reads SEHNR; CDR2 reads FQNEAQ (reference sequence). This CDR3 is 13 amino acids long. The CDR3 DNA reads as TGTGCCAGCAGCTCCAACCAGAAGTTTGGCTACACCTTC. Translation gives CASSSNQKFGYTF.

This chain uses TRBV4-1 with TRBJ1-4; D gene unclear. Trimming took off 0 bases at V and 5 bases at J, with 19 bases between the two ends. The CDR3 covers 18 residues. Germline V gives CDR1 MGHRA, CDR2 YSYEKL. As DNA, the CDR3 is TGCGCCAGCAGCCAAGATGTGGGAGGTAGAGGGAGAAATGAAAAACTGTTTTTT. Residues: CASSQDVGGRGRNEKLFF.

V is TRBV6-7 and J is TRBJ1-4; TRBD1 might be the D (6 bases). TRBV6-7 is flagged as an ORF with uncertain function. V dropped 6 bases and J dropped 0 bases, with 14 bases sitting between them. The CDR3 runs 16 residues. The CDR3 DNA follows: TGTGCCAGCAGACCTACAGGGAACCCAACTAATGAAAAACTGTTTTTT. The encoded protein is CASRPTGNPTNEKLFF.

This chain joins TRBV30 and TRBJ1-2, with D perhaps TRBD1 (6 bases). Germline V gene lookup returns CDR1 GTSNPN and CDR2 SVGIG (reference sequence). The CDR3 length is 13 residues. Between the trimmed V and J ends, which lost 7 bases and 6 bases, there was a span of 18 bases. In DNA form, the CDR3 reads TGTGCCTCTGGGCGGGGGCCAGTCGATGGCTACACCTTC. Translating gives CASGRGPVDGYTF. Full variable domain (outside the CDR3, taken from reference TRBV30 and TRBJ1-2): SQTIHQWPATLVQPVGSPLSLECTVEGTSNPNLYWYRQAAGRGLQLLFYSVGIGQISSEVPQNLSASRPQDRQFILSSKKLLLSDSGFYLCASGRGPVDGYTFGSGTRLTVV.

The rearrangement links TRBV28 to TRBJ2-5; 13 bases line up with TRBD2. V lost 6 bases, J lost 1 base, and 11 bases stayed unmatched. Germline V gives CDR1 MDHEN, CDR2 SYDVKM. The CDR3 contains 18 residues. CDR3 nucleotides: TGTGCCAGCAGGCGGGACAGGGGGACTAGCGGGGTCCAAGAGACCCAGTACTTC. Its translation is CASRRDRGTSGVQETQYF.

This clone was seen more than once but under ten times. This chain uses TRBV5-6 with TRBJ1-2, with 9 bases matching TRBD1. The CDR3 runs to 13 residues. Germline CDR1 and CDR2: SGHDT and YYEEEE. V gave up 6 bases and J gave up 4 bases; unmatched junction bases: 4. CDR3 sequence: CASNTGGGYGYTF. CDR3 bases: TGTGCCAGCAACACAGGGGGCGGCTATGGCTACACCTTC. Full variable domain (remainder filled in from reference TRBV5-6 and TRBJ1-2): DAGVTQSPTHLIKTRGQQVTLRCSPKSGHDTVSWYQQALGQGPQFIFQYYEEEERQRGNFPDRFSGHQFPNYSSELNVNALLLGDSALYLCASNTGGGYGYTFGSGTRLTVV.

This clone was seen more than once but under ten times. Its ends do not fully match the called genes, so a read error is possible. The V gene is TRBV5-8, the J gene TRBJ2-1; 7 nucleotides agree with TRBD2. The CDR3 totals 13 residues. CDR1 is SGHTS and CDR2 is YDEGEE in the germline V gene. The CDR3 DNA is TGTGCCAGCAGATACCGGGACTACCATGAGCAGTTCTTC. Amino acid sequence: CASRYRDYHEQFF.

V usage is TRBV27 and J usage is TRBJ2-7; 10 bases agree with TRBD2. V trimming: 5 bases; J trimming: 2 bases; junction bases outside the gene matches: 6. The CDR3 is made up of 15 amino acids. Germline CDR1 and CDR2: MNHEY and SMNVEV (reference sequence). The CDR3 DNA sequence: TGTGCCAGCAGTCCGGGACTAGCGTTAACCTACGAGCAGTACTTC. Protein product: CASSPGLALTYEQYF.

The V call is TRBV7-3, the J call TRBJ2-3; 9 bases fit TRBD2. This CDR3 is built from 15 residues. CDR1 and CDR2 (germline): SGHTA, FQGTGA. With V trimmed by 5 bases and J by 4 bases, 7 bases remained unmatched. CDR3 protein: CASSPIAGVADTQYF. In DNA, the CDR3 is TGTGCCAGCAGCCCCATAGCGGGAGTAGCAGATACGCAGTATTTT.

J is TRBJ1-6 and V is TRBV4-1; D may be TRBD1 (6 bases). This CDR3 has 16 residues. The germline V gene has CDR1 MGHRA and CDR2 YSYEKL. V was trimmed by 2 bases and J by 9 bases, leaving 17 bases between them. This CDR3 is CASSQPPTGFASPLHF. The DNA of the CDR3 is TGCGCCAGCAGCCAACCTCCTACAGGGTTCGCTTCACCCCTCCACTTT.

The CDR3 coding sequence is TGTGCCAGCAGCTTAGGGGACTGGCGGGCTAACACCGGGGAGCTGTTTTTT. Amino acid sequence: CASSLGDWRANTGELFF. The chain links TRBV11-2 to TRBJ2-2, with D possibly being TRBD2 (6 bases). Trimming took off 1 base at V and 2 bases at J, with 14 bases between the two ends. Germline V gives CDR1 SGHAT, CDR2 FQNNGV. This CDR3 comprises 17 residues.

This clone has more than one count but fewer than ten. V gene TRBV7-8 combines with J gene TRBJ2-7, with D perhaps matching TRBD2 (5 bases). CDR3 length: 12 residues. V lost 1 base to trimming and J lost 9 bases, with 10 bases between them. Germline loops: CDR1 SGHVS, CDR2 FQNEAQ. Written as DNA, the CDR3 is TGTGCCAGCAGCTTAGACATGCGGGTGCAGTACTTC. Amino acids: CASSLDMRVQYF.

This clone was counted only a few times. V gene TRBV6-6 combines with J gene TRBJ2-2; no clear D gene. The CDR3 consists of 14 residues. V lost 0 bases and J 3 bases, leaving 5 bases between the germline ends. CDR1 MNHNY and CDR2 SVGAGI come from the germline V gene (reference sequence). CDR3 loop: CASSYSSYTGELFF. DNA of the CDR3: TGTGCCAGCAGTTACTCCAGTTACACCGGGGAGCTGTTTTTT.